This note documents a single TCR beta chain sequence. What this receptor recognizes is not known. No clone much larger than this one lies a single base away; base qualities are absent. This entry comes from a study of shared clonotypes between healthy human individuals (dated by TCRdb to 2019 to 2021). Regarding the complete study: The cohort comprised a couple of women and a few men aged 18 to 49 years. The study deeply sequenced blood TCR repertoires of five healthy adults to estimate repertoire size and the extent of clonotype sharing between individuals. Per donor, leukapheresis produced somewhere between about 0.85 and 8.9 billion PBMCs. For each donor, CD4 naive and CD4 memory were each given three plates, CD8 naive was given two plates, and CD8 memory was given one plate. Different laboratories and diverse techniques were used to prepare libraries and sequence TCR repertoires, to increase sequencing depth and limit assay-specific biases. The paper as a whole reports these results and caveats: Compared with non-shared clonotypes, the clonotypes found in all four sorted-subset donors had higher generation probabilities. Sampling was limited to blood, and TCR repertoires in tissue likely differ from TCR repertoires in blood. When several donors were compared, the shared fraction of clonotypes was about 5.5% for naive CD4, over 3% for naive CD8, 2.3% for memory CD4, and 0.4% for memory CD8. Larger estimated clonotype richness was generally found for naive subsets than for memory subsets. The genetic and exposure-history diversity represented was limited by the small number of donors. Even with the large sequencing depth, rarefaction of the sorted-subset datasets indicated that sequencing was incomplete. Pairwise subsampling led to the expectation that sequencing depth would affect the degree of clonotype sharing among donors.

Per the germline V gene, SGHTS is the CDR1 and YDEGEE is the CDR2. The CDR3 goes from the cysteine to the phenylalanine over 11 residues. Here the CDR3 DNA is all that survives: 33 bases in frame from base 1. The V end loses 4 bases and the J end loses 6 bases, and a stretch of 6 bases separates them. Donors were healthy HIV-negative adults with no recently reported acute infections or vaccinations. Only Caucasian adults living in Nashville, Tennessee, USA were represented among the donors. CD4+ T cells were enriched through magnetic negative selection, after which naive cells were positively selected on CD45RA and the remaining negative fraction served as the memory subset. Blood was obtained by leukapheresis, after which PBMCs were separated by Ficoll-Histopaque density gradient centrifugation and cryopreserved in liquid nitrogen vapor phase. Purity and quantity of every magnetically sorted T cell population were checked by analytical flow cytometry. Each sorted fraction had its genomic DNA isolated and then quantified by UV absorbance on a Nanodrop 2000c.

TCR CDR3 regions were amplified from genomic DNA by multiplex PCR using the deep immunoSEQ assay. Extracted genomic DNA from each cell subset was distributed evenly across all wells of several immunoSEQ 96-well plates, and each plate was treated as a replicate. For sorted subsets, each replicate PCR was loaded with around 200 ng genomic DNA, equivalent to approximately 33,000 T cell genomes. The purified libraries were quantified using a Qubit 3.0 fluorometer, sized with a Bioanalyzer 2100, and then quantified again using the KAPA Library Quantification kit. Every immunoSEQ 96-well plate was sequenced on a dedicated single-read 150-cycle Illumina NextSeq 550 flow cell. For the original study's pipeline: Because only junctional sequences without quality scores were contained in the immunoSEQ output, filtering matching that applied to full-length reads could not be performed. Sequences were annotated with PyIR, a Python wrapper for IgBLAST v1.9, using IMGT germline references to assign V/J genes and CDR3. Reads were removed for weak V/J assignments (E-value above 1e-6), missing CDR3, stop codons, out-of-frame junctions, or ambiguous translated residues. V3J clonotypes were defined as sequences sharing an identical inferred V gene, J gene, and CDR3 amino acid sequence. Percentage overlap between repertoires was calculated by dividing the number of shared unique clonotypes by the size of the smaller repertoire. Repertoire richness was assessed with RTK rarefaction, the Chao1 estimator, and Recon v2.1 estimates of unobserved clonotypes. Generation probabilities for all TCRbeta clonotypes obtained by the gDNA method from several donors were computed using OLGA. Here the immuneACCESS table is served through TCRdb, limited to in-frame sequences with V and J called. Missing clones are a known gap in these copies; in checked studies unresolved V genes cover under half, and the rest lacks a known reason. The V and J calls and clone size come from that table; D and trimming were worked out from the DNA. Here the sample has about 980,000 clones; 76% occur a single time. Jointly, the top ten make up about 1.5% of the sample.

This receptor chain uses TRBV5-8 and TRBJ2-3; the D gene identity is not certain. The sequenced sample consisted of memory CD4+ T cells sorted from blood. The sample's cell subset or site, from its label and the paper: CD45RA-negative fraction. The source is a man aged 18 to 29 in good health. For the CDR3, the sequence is CASSVRDTQYF. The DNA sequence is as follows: TGTGCCAGCAGCGTGCGGGATACGCAGTATTTT.